The 7 T cell receptor beta chains in this list originate from one sample, sequenced in a study of T cell repertoires in cytomegalovirus infection. No antigen has been assigned to these receptors. TCRdb called the reads again in MiXCR, with one record for every CDR3 protein. The table has approximately 71,000 distinct CDR3 sequences, approximately 20% seen once. This specimen consisted of CD8+ T cells from cultured PBMCs, obtained from culture after CMV antigen stimulation. All receptors derive from a human donor in good health (CMV status not recorded). Some clones in this sample may be carry-over from other donors' samples.

This clonotype turned up a few times. The J gene is TRBJ2-1, the V gene TRBV5-6; D not certain. The germline V gene has CDR1 SGHDT and CDR2 YYEEEE. V was cut by 7 bases and J by 7 bases, with 12 bases left in between. The CDR3 loop spans 12 amino acids. CDR3 DNA sequence: TGTGCCAGCTCTTCGACGAGGAATGAGCAGTTCTTC. Translated, it gives CASSSTRNEQFF.

The J gene is TRBJ1-1, the V gene TRBV5-4; a possible D gene is TRBD1 (5 bases). V dropped 7 bases and J dropped 8 bases, with 15 bases sitting between them. The CDR3 runs 12 residues. Germline CDR1 reads SGHNT; CDR2 reads YYREEE (reference sequence). Here the CDR3 DNA reads TGTGCCAGCGCATGGGAGGGGCGGGAAGCTTTCTTT. Translation: CASAWEGREAFF.

The chain links TRBV12-3 or TRBV12-4 to TRBJ1-1; D ambiguous. V was pared by 4 bases and J by 7 bases, with 22 bases between. The CDR3 is 16 residues long. DNA for the CDR3: TGTGCCAGCAGTTCTCTTCTCCCTAGGGCCGGCGGTGAAGCTTTCTTT. This translates into CASSSLLPRAGGEAFF.

This chain joins TRBV12-3 or TRBV12-4 and TRBJ2-7; 7 bases map to TRBD2. Trimming removed 2 bases from V and 3 bases from J; junction bases left unmatched: 1. The CDR3 consists of 13 residues. The CDR3 loop is CASSLPSGYEQYF. DNA of the CDR3: TGTGCCAGCAGTTTACCTAGCGGCTACGAGCAGTACTTC.

The DNA of the CDR3 is TGTGCCAGTAGTATTGCTCCTAATCAGCCCCAGCATTTT. Translated: CASSIAPNQPQHF. The chain links TRBV19 to TRBJ1-5; D not resolved. Looked up from germline, CDR1 is LNHDA and CDR2 is SQIVND (reference sequence). CDR3 size: 13 residues. The V gene lost 3 bases and the J gene lost 4 bases, with 7 bases spanning the gap.

This clonotype was seen more than once but under ten times. The chain combines TRBV11-2 with TRBJ2-3; 7 nucleotides line up with TRBD1. The CDR3 extends over 17 amino acids. CDR1 SGHAT and CDR2 FQNNGV come from the germline V gene. J was trimmed by 6 bases and V by 3 bases; bases with no gene match: 15. The DNA of the CDR3 is TGTGCCAGCAGCTTTCGTAACAGGGGTAGTCTTCTTGATACGCAGTATTTT. Protein: CASSFRNRGSLLDTQYF.

The chain links TRBV4-1 to TRBJ1-5, with unresolved D. The CDR3 runs to 16 residues. Germline loops: CDR1 MGHRA, CDR2 YSYEKL. The ends were cut back, 0 bases at V and 4 bases at J, with 13 bases in the middle. DNA for the CDR3: TGCGCCAGCAGCCAAGACTGGGGAGGTGTAAATCAGCCCCAGCATTTT. This codes for CASSQDWGGVNQPQHF.